The next 25 T cell receptor beta chains were all read from a single sample in a study of shared clonotypes between healthy human individuals. Naivety among CD8 cells was defined by CD45RO negativity and positive CCR7 selection, thereby excluding terminally differentiated effector memory CD45RA+ cells. Clones were sequenced by immunoSEQ multiplex PCR, and TCRdb holds only the in-frame ones, with some missing. Among 1.5 million to 2.5 million clones listed, less than 95% were seen once. Source material: naive CD8+ T cells sorted from blood. The source is a man younger than 30 in good health.

The chain carries TRBV2 and TRBJ2-5; D call uncertain. The CDR3 is 15 residues long. Germline V gene lookup returns CDR1 SNHLY and CDR2 FYNNEI. V lost 7 bases and J 3 bases, leaving 18 bases between the germline ends. DNA of the CDR3: TGTGCCAGCACCTCTAACAGTCTTACGAAAGAGACCCAGTACTTC. It encodes CASTSNSLTKETQYF.

The chain employs TRBV6-6 and TRBJ2-7; 7 bases align to TRBD1. V was pared by 5 bases and J by 5 bases, with 9 bases of the junction left unmatched. CDR3 length: 14 residues. Germline V lookup: CDR1 MNHNY, CDR2 SVGAGI (reference sequence). In DNA form, the CDR3 reads TGTGCCAGCAGTCCCCGGGACAGTTGGGACGAGCAGTACTTC. This codes for CASSPRDSWDEQYF.

The rearrangement links TRBV6-6 to TRBJ1-2; D is ambiguous. The ends were cut back, 0 bases at V and 3 bases at J, with 8 bases in the middle. CDR3 length equals 14 residues. CDR1 and CDR2 from the germline V gene are MNHNY and SVGAGI (reference sequence). The CDR3 nucleotides are TGTGCCAGCAGTTACTCAGGGCGGCACTATGGCTACACCTTC. Amino acids: CASSYSGRHYGYTF.

A few counts support this clone. V usage is TRBV9 and J usage is TRBJ1-6; the D gene is possibly TRBD1 (5 bases). This CDR3 has 16 residues. V lost 2 bases to trimming and J lost 5 bases, with 14 bases between them. CDR1 is SGDLS and CDR2 is YYNGEE in the germline V gene. The DNA of the CDR3 is TGTGCCAGCAGCGTTGGCCTCCAGGGCCATAATTCACCCCTCCACTTT. Translated, it gives CASSVGLQGHNSPLHF.

This chain connects TRBV18 to TRBJ2-5; 7 bases fit TRBD1. Germline V gene lookup returns CDR1 KGHSH and CDR2 LQKENI. Trimming removed 3 bases from V and 9 bases from J; junction bases left unmatched: 10. The CDR3 runs to 14 residues. For the CDR3, the DNA is TGTGCCAGCTCACCTGGACAGGAGCCCGGGGCCCAGTACTTC. It is translated as CASSPGQEPGAQYF.

The rearrangement joins TRBV7-9 to TRBJ2-1, with 13 bases that match TRBD2. This CDR3 is built from 17 residues. Germline V gene sequence: CDR1 SEHNR, CDR2 FQNEAQ (reference sequence). Germline trimming cut 7 bases from V and 6 bases from J; bases unmatched to any gene: 12. The chain's CDR3 is CASTSRTSGGAVNEQFF. DNA of the CDR3: TGTGCCAGCACCTCCCGAACTAGCGGGGGGGCTGTCAATGAGCAGTTCTTC.

V usage is TRBV4-3 and J usage is TRBJ2-1; D ambiguous. The CDR3 is 16 amino acids. V was cut by 1 base and J by 1 base, with 11 bases left in between. The V gene's germline CDR1 is LGHNA and CDR2 YSLEER. For the CDR3, the DNA is TGCGCCAGCAGCCAAGGGGCATTTCTATCCTACAATGAGCAGTTCTTC. Translation: CASSQGAFLSYNEQFF.

About this clone itself: Different DNA sequences within this sample yield the same CDR3. The chain has TRBV27 and TRBJ2-3; D unclear. The germline V and J ends were trimmed by 3 bases and 0 bases, with 7 bases remaining between them. The germline CDR1 and CDR2 sequences are MNHEY and SMNVEV (reference sequence). CDR3 length: 14 amino acids. The CDR3 protein is CASSFITSTDTQYF. CDR3 bases: TGTGCCAGCAGTTTCATTACTAGCACAGATACGCAGTATTTT.

Notes on this clone: Possible read error: a much larger clone is one base away. Different DNA sequences within this sample yield the same CDR3. The chain couples TRBV7-9 to TRBJ2-3; D unresolved. Germline V gene sequence: CDR1 SEHNR, CDR2 FQNEAQ (reference sequence). V gave up 1 base and J gave up 1 base, with 3 bases separating them. CDR3 length: 13 amino acids. CDR3 coding DNA: TGTGCCAGCAGCTTAGGGGGCACAGATACGCAGTATTTT. This gives the protein CASSLGGTDTQYF.

Worth noting for this clone: Within the sample, other DNA sequences also encode this same CDR3. The chain has TRBV7-9 and TRBJ1-1; D unresolved. Trimming removed 3 bases from V and 4 bases from J, with 6 bases in between. The CDR3 consists of 12 residues. The germline gives CDR1 SEHNR, CDR2 FQNEAQ (reference sequence). CDR3 loop: CASSFLATEAFF. The CDR3 DNA reads as TGTGCCAGCAGCTTCCTCGCCACTGAAGCTTTCTTT. Based on the CDR3 plus reference TRBV7-9 and TRBJ1-1, the full variable domain is DTGVSQNPRHKITKRGQNVTFRCDPISEHNRLYWYRQTLGQGPEFLTYFQNEAQLEKSRLLSDRFSAERPKGSFSTLEIQRTEQGDSAMYLCASSFLATEAFFGQGTRLTVV.

This chain joins TRBV6-1 and TRBJ1-5; D gene unclear. This CDR3 region has 15 residues. V lost 4 bases to trimming and J lost 3 bases, with 13 bases between them. Germline V CDR1 and CDR2: MNHNS, SASEGT. CDR3 amino acids: CASSGWTSHNQPQHF. The DNA of the CDR3 is TGTGCCAGCAGTGGCTGGACGTCGCACAATCAGCCCCAGCATTTT.

The gene calls are TRBV4-1 and TRBJ2-7, with 9 bases matching TRBD1. The germline gives CDR1 MGHRA, CDR2 YSYEKL. J was trimmed by 3 bases and V by 1 base; bases with no gene match: 4. This CDR3 contains 15 residues. Written as DNA, the CDR3 is TGCGCCAGCAGCCAAGCCGGGACAGGGCACTACGAGCAGTACTTC. Translation: CASSQAGTGHYEQYF.

The chain carries TRBV5-6 and TRBJ2-7; possible D gene TRBD1, 6 bases. Germline loops: CDR1 SGHDT, CDR2 YYEEEE. Between the trimmed V and J ends, which lost 2 bases and 6 bases, there was a span of 9 bases. The CDR3 is 12 residues long. CDR3 coding DNA: TGTGCCAGCAGCTTTACAGGGTCCGAGCAGTACTTC. This encodes CASSFTGSEQYF.

The chain is built from TRBV30 and TRBJ1-2, with D uncertain. The CDR3 is 13 residues long. Germline V CDR1 and CDR2: GTSNPN, SVGIG (reference sequence). Deletions cut 3 bases from V and 6 bases from J, with 14 bases between. The CDR3 DNA is TGTGCCTGGAGCGCCTTTACCGCTAATGGCTACACCTTC. This codes for CAWSAFTANGYTF.

About this clone: The identical CDR3 is also encoded by other nucleotide sequences in the sample. J is TRBJ2-7 and V is TRBV27; TRBD1 aligns across 7 bases. The CDR3 sequence is 16 residues long. The V gene's germline CDR1 is MNHEY and CDR2 SMNVEV (reference sequence). The V and J ends lost 5 bases and 4 bases, in that order; junction bases with no gene match: 14. CDR3 sequence reads: CASSPSSGTETYEQYF. In DNA, the CDR3 is TGTGCCAGCAGTCCCTCTTCGGGGACAGAGACGTACGAGCAGTACTTC.

The V gene is TRBV27, the J gene TRBJ1-2, with 8 positions matching TRBD1. Germline loops: CDR1 MNHEY, CDR2 SMNVEV (reference sequence). J gave up 3 bases and V 0 bases, and 9 bases lay outside the gene matches. The CDR3 has 17 residues. CDR3 in amino acids: CASSLSTGDYGYYGYTF. The DNA of the CDR3 is TGTGCCAGCAGTTTATCGACAGGGGACTACGGTTACTATGGCTACACCTTC.

A word on this clone: Other nucleotide sequences from this sample produce the same CDR3. The rearrangement uses TRBV9 and TRBJ2-5; 9 positions match TRBD2. The CDR3 is 15 amino acids. From germline, CDR1 is SGDLS and CDR2 YYNGEE. J gave up 4 bases and V 2 bases, and 6 bases lay outside the gene matches. This chain's CDR3 is CASSVFSGGGETQYF. CDR3 DNA sequence: TGTGCCAGCAGCGTCTTTAGCGGGGGCGGAGAGACCCAGTACTTC.

This rearrangement joins TRBV6-1 to TRBJ1-1; tentatively, D is TRBD1 (6 bases). The V and J ends lost 0 bases and 4 bases respectively, with 12 bases between them. From germline, CDR1 is MNHNS and CDR2 SASEGT. The CDR3 is made up of 15 amino acids. CDR3 protein: CASSEAGGGSTEAFF. The CDR3, as DNA: TGTGCCAGCAGTGAAGCGGGGGGCGGGAGCACTGAAGCTTTCTTT.

The chain recombines TRBV4-1 with TRBJ1-4, with D perhaps matching TRBD1 (5 bases). The ends were cut back, 6 bases at V and 8 bases at J, with 10 bases in the middle. CDR1 MGHRA and CDR2 YSYEKL come from the germline V gene. The CDR3 totals 12 residues. CDR3 protein: CASRQGREKLFF. The CDR3 region has the DNA TGCGCCAGCAGGCAGGGTCGGGAAAAACTGTTTTTT.

This clone was recorded only once. This rearrangement joins TRBV4-1 to TRBJ2-1; D gene ambiguous. The CDR3 sequence is 14 residues long. With 1 base removed from V and 2 bases from J, the gap between germline ends came to 6 bases. CDR1 is MGHRA and CDR2 is YSYEKL in the germline V gene. The chain's CDR3 is CASSQGFAYNEQFF. For the CDR3, the DNA is TGCGCCAGCAGCCAAGGTTTCGCCTACAATGAGCAGTTCTTC.

This chain connects TRBV5-1 to TRBJ1-1, with D unresolved. Germline CDR1 SGHRS, CDR2 YFSETQ. The CDR3 spans 15 residues. The germline V and J ends were trimmed by 8 bases and 3 bases, with 20 bases remaining between them. CDR3 nucleotides: TGCGCCAGTTTCCTCCGGGAGGCCGGGGACACTGAAGCTTTCTTT. Translation gives CASFLREAGDTEAFF.

CDR3 sequence reads: CASSPTTGGSYGYTF. The CDR3 DNA sequence: TGTGCCAGCAGCCCCACGACAGGGGGGAGCTATGGCTACACCTTC. The chain links TRBV7-9 to TRBJ1-2, with 9 positions matching TRBD1. CDR1 and CDR2 (germline): SEHNR, FQNEAQ (reference sequence). After removal of 5 bases from V and 4 bases from J, the junction contained 8 bases not matched to a gene. The CDR3 runs to 15 residues.

This rearrangement joins TRBV6-5 to TRBJ2-1; 7 bases agree with TRBD2. This CDR3 comprises 12 residues. With V trimmed by 8 bases and J by 5 bases, 3 bases remained unmatched. In germline, CDR1 is MNHEY, CDR2 SVGAGI. The CDR3 here is CASGRGDNEQFF. The CDR3 DNA is TGTGCCAGCGGCCGGGGGGACAATGAGCAGTTCTTC.

The gene calls are TRBV4-3 and TRBJ2-1, with 9 bases matching TRBD2. In germline, CDR1 is LGHNA, CDR2 YSLEER. Trimming cost V 1 base and J 6 bases; bases outside gene matches: 1. There are 14 residues in the CDR3. The CDR3 protein is CASSQVAGVNEQFF. The CDR3 DNA is TGCGCCAGCAGCCAAGTAGCGGGGGTCAATGAGCAGTTCTTC.

Details on this clone: The same CDR3 is also encoded by other DNA sequences in this sample. CDR3: CASSEGQGKETQYF. The CDR3 DNA is TGTGCCAGCAGCGAGGGACAGGGGAAAGAGACCCAGTACTTC. The chain joins TRBV7-9 to TRBJ2-5, with 10 bases lining up with TRBD1. Trimming removed 5 bases from V and 3 bases from J; junction bases left unmatched: 3. Per the germline V gene, CDR1 is SEHNR and CDR2 is FQNEAQ (reference sequence). This CDR3 contains 14 residues.